Sequencing of this T cell receptor beta chain was carried out in a study of T cells in Graves' hyperthyroidism and ophthalmopathy. This sample holds PBMCs from roughly 10 ml fresh peripheral blood. TCR beta CDR3 regions were amplified from RNA. First-round RT-PCR targeting the TCR CDR3 was performed with the HTBI primer set. TCRdb processed the multiplex PCR reads anew with MiXCR; each CDR3 protein has one entry. The table records 300,000 to 500,000 distinct CDR3 sequences, about an eighth of them present only once. Findings and limits, study-wide: Ophthalmopathy was distinguished from stable hyperthyroidism by 13 V-J signatures. The model's output predicted ophthalmopathy at a median of about 5.9 months prior to onset.

This clonotype was seen many times. Its cognate antigen is unknown. Germline V gene lookup returns CDR1 GTSNPN and CDR2 SVGIG (reference sequence). CDR3 size: 16 residues. Trimming left V 5 bases short and J 1 base short, with 19 bases between. This sequence was found in a man aged 50 to 59 with Graves' ophthalmopathy. The sample consisted of blood. The chain carries TRBV30 and TRBJ2-3, with a weak D call TRBD2 (5 bases). Here the CDR3 reads CAWEDYEGVGTDTQYF. In nucleotides, the CDR3 is TGTGCCTGGGAAGACTATGAGGGTGTCGGCACAGATACGCAGTATTTT. Using reference TRBV30 and TRBJ2-3 for the parts outside the CDR3, the full variable domain is SQTIHQWPATLVQPVGSPLSLECTVEGTSNPNLYWYRQAAGRGLQLLFYSVGIGQISSEVPQNLSASRPQDRQFILSSKKLLLSDSGFYLCAWEDYEGVGTDTQYFGPGTRLTVL.